This T cell receptor beta chain was identified in a study of blood T cell repertoires in COVID-19. Overall study: COVID-19 samples collected from the United States, Italy and Spain covered acute and convalescent phases. PBMCs, B-cell-depleted T cells, or T cells were the source of the cDNA or gDNA that made up the material.

The V and J ends lost 3 bases and 8 bases, in that order; junction bases with no gene match: 8. CDR3 size: 15 residues. Germline loops: CDR1 SGHVS, CDR2 FQNEAQ. In the authors' methods: By means of reference gene primer amplification, nucleated cell counts were estimated. The repertoire was sequenced with immunoSEQ multiplex PCR; TCRdb's copy has only in-frame clones and lacks some. From that table come the V and J calls and clone size; the DNA was used to work out D and trimming. The sample contains 250,000 or so clones, just over 85% of which appear only once. Sample: peripheral blood. The receptor was derived from a man older than 75 with acute or convalescent COVID-19. The chain recombines TRBV7-8 with TRBJ1-4, with TRBD1 matching over 8 bases. The CDR3 spells CASSLNRQGFEKLFF. CDR3 sequence (DNA): TGTGCCAGCAGCTTGAACAGACAGGGGTTCGAAAAACTGTTTTTT.